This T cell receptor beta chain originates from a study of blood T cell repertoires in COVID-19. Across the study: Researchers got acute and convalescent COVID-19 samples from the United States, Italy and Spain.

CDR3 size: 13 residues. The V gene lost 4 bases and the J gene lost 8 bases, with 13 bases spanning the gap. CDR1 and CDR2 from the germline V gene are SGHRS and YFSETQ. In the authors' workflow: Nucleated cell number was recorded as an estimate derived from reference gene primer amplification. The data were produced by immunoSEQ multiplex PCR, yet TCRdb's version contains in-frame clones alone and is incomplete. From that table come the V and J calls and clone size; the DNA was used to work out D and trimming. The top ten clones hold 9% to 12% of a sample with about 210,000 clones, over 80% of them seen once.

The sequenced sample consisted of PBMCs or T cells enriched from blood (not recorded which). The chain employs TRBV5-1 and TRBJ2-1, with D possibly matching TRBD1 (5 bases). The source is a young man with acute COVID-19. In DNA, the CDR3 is TGCGCCAGCAGCGCACAGGATTTCGATGAGCAGTTCTTC. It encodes CASSAQDFDEQFF.